This paragraph reports one TCR beta chain. This clone came up a few times. Its antigen specificity is not known. The sample holds no much larger clone one base away, and base qualities are not on file. Library method: the immunoSEQ multiplex PCR assay. For the multiplex PCR, a mixture combining 60 forward primers for TCR Vbeta segments and 13 reverse primers for TCR Jbeta segments was used. The CDR3 region of rearranged TCR beta genes was amplified from genomic DNA with a multiplex PCR assay. On the Illumina HiSeq System, the amplified TCR beta libraries were sequenced as 87-base-pair reads. The paper's processing steps were these. Across the 500 to 850 repertoires, a later analysis counted approximately 83 million unique TCR beta chains, 9.5 million to 12 million of which were shared by at least two donors. To remove PCR and sequencing errors, raw reads were error-corrected and collapsed into unique sequences using a nearest-neighbor algorithm that merged closely related sequences. Alignment of CDR3 sequences to IMGT reference sequences was used to assign V, D and J gene segments. For a sequence to be retained, at least a six-nucleotide match to both a V gene segment and a J gene segment was required. A rearrangement counted as productive if the CDR3 had no stop codons and remained in frame with V and J, and every other rearrangement counted as non-productive. Following IMGT convention, CDR3 was defined as the stretch from the second conserved V-encoded cysteine up to the conserved J-encoded phenylalanine. The earlier analysis of approximately 590 of the donors excluded any sequence lacking an unambiguous match to a single V gene segment. In an earlier analysis of 500 to 750 of the donors, V segments were called functional above 56.7% productive rearrangements and were called segregating when the between-donor standard deviation exceeded 5%. A statistical classification framework was built for diagnosing cytomegalovirus status from the catalog of TCR beta chain sequences. In a later analysis, V and J genes were assigned by comparing TCR nucleotide sequences against IMGT/GENE-DB human TR gene sequences. Using the TCRdist pipeline, a later analysis assigned CDR3 sequences along with most-parsimonious VDJ recombination scenarios. In a later analysis, each TCR beta chain was defined by its CDR3 amino acid sequence together with its V-gene family, and reads lacking a unique V-gene family were excluded. As a way to deal with suspected cross-contamination and a sequencing artifact, a later analysis dropped 450 to 600 nucleotide sequences that were highly shared and had low generation probability. In a later analysis, a clonal expansion index for each public chain was calculated from normalized within-repertoire ranks of inferred template counts. Generation probabilities in a later analysis came from a VDJ recombination model fitted to out-of-frame rearrangements, and those results were checked against IGoR. Hypergeometric tests were used in a later analysis to score TCR-TCR, TCR-HLA and TCR-CMV co-occurrence, with a repertoire-size bias correction applied to the TCR pairs. In a later analysis, false discovery rates were estimated by permuting HLA or CMV assignments 20 times. In a later analysis, co-occurring TCRs were grouped using DBSCAN, with TCRdist sequence similarity added in when clustering inside HLA-allele-positive subsets. Repertoires with fewer than 30,000 or more than 120,000 public chains were left out of co-occurrence clustering, as were about 5 repertoires with anomalous nucleotide sharing. The table was pulled from immuneACCESS by TCRdb, which kept in-frame rearrangements only. Such tables lose some clones; where checked, under half of the loss comes from unresolved V genes, and the rest has no known cause. D and trimming come from the DNA, and the V and J calls and clone size come from that table. For this sample the table gives under 150,000 clones, of which 60% to 85% were detected only once. Approximately 2% of the sample goes to the ten largest clones.

The sample belongs to a study of cytomegalovirus exposure and HLA in healthy donors (dated by TCRdb to about 2017). About the full investigation: An earlier analysis of some 550 of the donors reported approximately 270 Gb of sequence data and some 120 million unique TCR beta sequences from 150 million to 200 million T cells. Around 300 gigabases of sequencing data and some 85 million unique TCR sequences were included in an early release covering around 650 HLA-typed donors. Of the roughly 400 genotyped donors, 81% fell in the genetic ancestry cluster associated with self-reported Caucasian donors. The aim of the study was to test whether cataloging public T cell receptors could identify signatures of past pathogen exposure. The T cell repertoires of under 750 subjects were profiled by immunosequencing and related to cytomegalovirus serostatus. In addition to the first cohort of 666 subjects, a separate validation cohort of 130 or so different subjects was used. High-throughput TCR immunosequencing, statistical association of individual TCRs with disease status, and machine learning were combined to predict cytomegalovirus infection status. A later analysis re-analyzed previously published TCR beta repertoires from 600 to 850 donors and added high-resolution HLA genotyping to study TCR occurrence patterns. In the later analysis, no new phenotypic data were used to find candidate immune exposures; instead, reliance was placed on TCR beta sequences and their occurrence across donors. In an earlier analysis of 587 of the donors, high-throughput TCR beta sequencing was used to judge whether each TCR beta V gene segment behaved as functional or pseudogenic. Donor age, sex, ethnicity and CMV serostatus were collected together with the repertoire data. A later genetic analysis used genome-wide SNP genotypes for about 55% of the 666 donors, treating that subset as a discovery cohort. All discovery cohort repertoires had been generated on a single sequencing platform. Class I and class II HLA loci were covered by the typing at four-digit resolution. Typing coverage varied by locus: about 629-640 donors for A, B, C, DRB1 and DQB1; 522 for DQA1; around 570 for DPA1; roughly 450 for DPB1. Five DR-DQ haplotypes were handled as single units for association and clustering, since linkage in the cohort was strong. Across 398 genotyped donors of the cohort, an average of about 220,000 unique TCR beta nucleotide sequences per donor were sequenced, and 15% to 20% of those sequences were non-productive. Here is what the overall study found, with its caveats: Linkage disequilibrium might explain the correlated functional status among segregating V segments, but an unknown experimental factor could not be excluded. The study gave a list of about 150 TCR beta chains associated with cytomegalovirus. The 87-base-pair reads could not distinguish some IMGT-functional V segments, including TRBV6-2 and TRBV6-3, so those segments were excluded. In a later genetic analysis, fewer N-insertions in productive TCRs were reported among donors in an Asian-associated ancestry cluster than the approximately 670-donor mean. Assigning TCR associations to individual alleles was difficult when HLA alleles, especially DR and DQ, strongly co-occurred. While some public TCRs were present in many individuals, most TCR sequences turned up only very rarely across donors. A later analysis found that HLA-associated TCR beta chains were more clonally expanded and had lower generation probabilities than equally common non-associated chains. Most CMV-associated TCR beta chains appeared to be HLA-restricted in a later analysis, and the HLA associations seemed to be driven largely by CMV exposure. Broadly in line with IMGT annotations, most TCR beta V segments showed up in productive rearrangements about 87% or about 30% of the time in an earlier analysis of around 600 of the donors. Only TCR beta chains were sequenced in this cohort, and the absence of alpha or paired-chain data limited detectable features. Because counts were too low, roughly 16 rarely observed V segments, including chromosome 9 orphons, were left out of the earlier analysis of about 620 of the donors. Because HLA typing was missing for some donors at each locus, association tests included only the typed subset. A group of highly shared sequence variants was considered likely to be a technical artifact of the sequencing pipeline. Three of the identified cytomegalovirus-associated TCR beta chains were confirmed in vitro to be specific for cytomegalovirus antigens. Sequencing depth was assumed to be roughly uniform across donors in the presence/absence analyses, though that assumption may not hold. A further reported finding was that TCR beta sequences accurately predicted the HLA-A and HLA-B alleles for most subjects in the first cohort. An association between a missense DCLRE1C variant and V-gene and J-gene trimming of TCR beta chains was found in a later genetic analysis and replicated in an independent cohort. CMV serostatus was the only immune exposure information available for the cohort. A later analysis reported that several top co-occurrence clusters appeared linked to parvovirus B19, influenza, CMV and Epstein-Barr virus. Cytomegalovirus status was reported to be diagnosed by the classifier with high specificity and sensitivity in both the original and validation cohorts. In a later analysis, the rate of TCR association differed among HLA loci, with DRB1 alleles having the most associated TCRs and HLA-C alleles having the fewest. The authors suggested that the approach could potentially be generalized to other disease states and immunological phenotypes. Specific HLA alleles were associated with 15,000 to 20,000 TCR beta sequences at a false discovery rate of 0.05 in a later analysis.

Spanning cysteine to phenylalanine, the CDR3 consists of 14 amino acids. Only CDR3 DNA remains: 42 bases, in frame from the first base. The germline V gene encodes CDR1 MNHNS and CDR2 SASEGT. Germline trimming amounts to 7 bases on V and 5 bases on J, with 10 as the count of junction bases outside the gene matches. In total, approximately 690 healthy bone marrow donors made up the cohort. Cohort members were all nominally healthy when sampled, although unrecorded immune exposures were likely present. The donor was CMV seropositive and belonged to the group of 250 to 300 seropositive cohort members. A peripheral blood sample was provided by each donor, and peripheral blood mononuclear cells were used for TCR beta sequencing. The Qiagen DNeasy Blood Extraction Kit was used to extract genomic DNA from the blood cell samples.

The sequenced material came from PBMCs. This sequence was found in a female donor in good health and CMV-seropositive. Recombination joined TRBV6-1 with TRBJ2-7; 8 bases in between match TRBD1. In nucleotides, the sequence is TGTGCCAGCATTATGCCAGGGGGCCGGAACGAGCAGTACTTC. It translates as CASIMPGGRNEQYF.